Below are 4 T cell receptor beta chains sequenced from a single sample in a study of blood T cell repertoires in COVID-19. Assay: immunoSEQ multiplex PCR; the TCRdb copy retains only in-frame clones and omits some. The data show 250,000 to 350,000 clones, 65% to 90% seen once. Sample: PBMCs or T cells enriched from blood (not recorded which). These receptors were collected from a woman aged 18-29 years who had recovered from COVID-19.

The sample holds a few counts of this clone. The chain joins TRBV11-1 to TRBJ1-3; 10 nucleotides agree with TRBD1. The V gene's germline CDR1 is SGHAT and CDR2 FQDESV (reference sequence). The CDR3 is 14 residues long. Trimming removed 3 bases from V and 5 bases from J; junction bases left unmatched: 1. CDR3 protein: CASSLDRGRNTIYF. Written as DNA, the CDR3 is TGTGCCAGCAGCTTGGACAGGGGGAGAAACACCATATATTTT.

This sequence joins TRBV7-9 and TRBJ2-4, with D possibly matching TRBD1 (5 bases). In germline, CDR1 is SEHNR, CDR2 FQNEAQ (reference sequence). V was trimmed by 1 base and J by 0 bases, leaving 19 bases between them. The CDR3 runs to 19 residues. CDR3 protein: CASSLGPGLGPIAKNIQYF. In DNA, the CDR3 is TGTGCCAGCAGCTTAGGTCCGGGCCTGGGGCCTATAGCCAAAAACATTCAGTACTTC.

The CDR3 DNA reads TGTGCCAGTAGTATCCGACAGGGGAATTCACCCCTCCACTTT. Its protein product is CASSIRQGNSPLHF. The chain has TRBV19 and TRBJ1-6; TRBD1 agrees at 8 bases. With V trimmed by 3 bases and J by 7 bases, 2 bases remained unmatched. The germline V gene encodes CDR1 LNHDA and CDR2 SQIVND (reference sequence). The CDR3 contains 14 residues.

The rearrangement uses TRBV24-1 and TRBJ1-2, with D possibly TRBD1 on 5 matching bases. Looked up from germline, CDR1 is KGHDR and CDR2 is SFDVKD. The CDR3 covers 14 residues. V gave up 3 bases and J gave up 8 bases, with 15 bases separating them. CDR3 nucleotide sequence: TGTGCCACCAGTGATGCAGGGTCCGGCCTCGGCTACACCTTC. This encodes CATSDAGSGLGYTF.